The rows below give T cell receptor beta chains drawn from one sample of a study of PD-1 blockade in classical Hodgkin lymphoma. The data were produced by immunoSEQ multiplex PCR, yet TCRdb's version contains in-frame clones alone and is incomplete. The table has about 64,000 clones, approximately 90% seen once. Sequenced here: peripheral blood mononuclear cells (PBMCs), sampled before the fourth cycle of nivolumab. Receptors originate from a human donor with classical Hodgkin lymphoma. CDR3s include the opening cysteine and the closing phenylalanine or tryptophan. D genes are given only for firm matches. Clone size appears in some rows only: once, few, many, or a class for an expanded clone.

V,J,size,D,CDR3,DNA
TRBV6-1,TRBJ1-5,once,NA,CASSEGTLSNQPQHF,TGTGCCAGCAGCGAAGGGACACTTAGCAATCAGCCCCAGCATTTT
TRBV19,TRBJ1-5,NA,NA,CASSSDRGQPQHF,TGTGCCAGTAGTTCGGACCGGGGTCAGCCCCAGCATTTT
TRBV6-4,TRBJ2-3,NA,NA,CASSDVWGLTDTQYF,TGTGCCAGCAGTGATGTATGGGGGCTCACAGATACGCAGTATTTT
TRBV18,TRBJ1-2,NA,NA,CASSLGRGDGYTF,TGTGCCAGCTCACTCGGGAGGGGAGATGGCTACACCTTC
TRBV29-1,TRBJ2-2,NA,NA,CSVGLTPWNGELFF,TGCAGCGTGGGTTTAACGCCGTGGAACGGGGAGCTGTTTTTT
TRBV5-6,TRBJ2-7,NA,NA,CASSLWSYEQYF,TGTGCCAGCAGCTTGTGGTCCTACGAGCAGTACTTC
TRBV5-1,TRBJ1-1,NA,NA,CASSLGRGPLNTEAFF,TGCGCCAGCAGCTTGGGCAGGGGACCTCTAAACACTGAAGCTTTCTTT
TRBV28,TRBJ2-7,NA,NA,CASSLVGSTYEQYF,TGTGCCAGCAGTTTAGTGGGCTCAACCTACGAGCAGTACTTC
TRBV2,TRBJ2-4,NA,NA,CASRLERNIQYF,TGTGCCAGCAGACTAGAAAGAAACATTCAGTACTTC
TRBV5-6,TRBJ2-1,NA,NA,CASGEGFGQFF,TGTGCCAGCGGCGAGGGGTTCGGGCAGTTCTTC
TRBV4-2,TRBJ2-3,NA,TRBD2,CASSQEVGGGALYTQYF,TGTGCCAGCAGCCAAGAGGTTGGCGGGGGGGCACTGTATACGCAGTATTTT
TRBV28,TRBJ2-7,NA,NA,CASSKTHEQYF,TGTGCCAGCAGTAAGACCCACGAGCAGTACTTC
TRBV9,TRBJ2-5,once,NA,CASSVRDGNWETQYF,TGTGCCAGCAGCGTGCGCGACGGGAACTGGGAGACCCAGTACTTC
TRBV5-8,TRBJ1-1,NA,TRBD1,CASSAGTANYQNTEAFF,TGTGCCAGCAGCGCCGGGACAGCGAATTACCAGAACACTGAAGCTTTCTTT
TRBV25-1,TRBJ1-6,NA,NA,CASTPPGSFNNSPLHF,TGTGCCAGCACCCCACCGGGCAGTTTCAATAATTCACCCCTCCACTTT
TRBV7-9,TRBJ2-1,NA,TRBD2,CASSLPGTSGRRAYNEQFF,TGTGCCAGCAGCCTCCCGGGGACTAGCGGGAGAAGGGCCTACAATGAGCAGTTCTTC
TRBV4-1,TRBJ2-7,NA,NA,CASSPRRVGYEQYF,TGCGCCAGCAGCCCTCGTCGGGTCGGCTACGAGCAGTACTTC
TRBV2,TRBJ1-4,once,NA,CASSDVAGANEKLFF,TGTGCCAGCAGTGATGTCGCGGGAGCTAATGAAAAACTGTTTTTT
TRBV27,TRBJ2-1,NA,TRBD2,CASRNWTSGIHNEQFF,TGTGCCAGCAGAAACTGGACTAGCGGGATACACAATGAGCAGTTCTTC
TRBV25-1,TRBJ1-5,NA,TRBD1,CASSEWDSQPQHF,TGTGCCAGCAGTGAATGGGACAGTCAGCCCCAGCATTTT
TRBV5-4,TRBJ2-5,NA,NA,CASSPGPLQETQYF,TGTGCCAGCAGCCCCGGACCGCTACAAGAGACCCAGTACTTC
TRBV28,TRBJ1-2,NA,NA,CASSRRQVSKGGYTF,TGTGCCAGCAGTCGCCGACAGGTTTCAAAGGGAGGCTACACCTTC
TRBV6-5,TRBJ2-7,NA,TRBD2,CASSASGDLLYEQYF,TGTGCCAGCAGTGCCAGCGGGGATCTTCTATACGAGCAGTACTTC
TRBV20-1,TRBJ1-5,few,TRBD1,CSAGQAAQHF,TGCAGTGCGGGACAGGCCGCGCAGCATTTT
TRBV19,TRBJ1-5,NA,NA,CASRTTGNQPQHF,TGTGCCAGTAGGACAACAGGGAACCAGCCCCAGCATTTT
TRBV30,TRBJ2-3,NA,NA,CAWGQGGVQYF,TGTGCCTGGGGGCAGGGTGGGGTGCAGTATTTT
TRBV28,TRBJ1-5,NA,NA,CASSFGDVQPQHF,TGTGCCAGCAGTTTTGGTGATGTTCAGCCCCAGCATTTT
TRBV27,TRBJ2-2,NA,TRBD1,CASSIGTGAAGELFF,TGTGCCAGCAGCATAGGGACAGGGGCGGCCGGGGAGCTGTTTTTT
TRBV5-6,TRBJ2-7,NA,NA,CASSSGPYEQYF,TGTGCCAGCAGCTCAGGTCCCTACGAGCAGTACTTC
TRBV5-6,TRBJ2-7,NA,TRBD1,CASSLAGRGQDEQYF,TGTGCCAGCAGCTTGGCCGGAAGGGGGCAGGACGAGCAGTACTTC
TRBV11-3,TRBJ2-7,NA,TRBD1,CASSTGQGSYEQYF,TGTGCCAGCAGCACCGGACAGGGGTCCTACGAGCAGTACTTC
TRBV5-6,TRBJ2-5,NA,TRBD1,CASSETGTGDIWGETQYF,TGTGCCAGCAGCGAAACCGGGACAGGGGATATATGGGGAGAGACCCAGTACTTC
TRBV7-9,TRBJ2-5,NA,TRBD2,CASSLSNRNVAGGKETQYF,TGTGCCAGCAGCTTAAGTAATAGGAACGTAGCGGGAGGGAAAGAGACCCAGTACTTC
TRBV21-1,TRBJ1-1,NA,NA,CASSEETVLTEAFF,TGTGCCAGCAGCGAGGAGACAGTTCTCACTGAAGCTTTCTTT
TRBV27,TRBJ2-5,NA,NA,CASSLRGLSGTQETQYF,TGTGCCAGCAGTTTAAGGGGACTTAGCGGAACCCAAGAGACCCAGTACTTC
TRBV6-6,TRBJ2-5,NA,NA,CASSYQRGAGETQYF,TGTGCCAGCAGTTACCAGCGAGGGGCCGGAGAGACCCAGTACTTC
TRBV6-1,TRBJ2-7,NA,TRBD2,CASSEILAGHYEQYF,TGTGCCAGCAGTGAAATTCTAGCGGGACACTACGAGCAGTACTTC
TRBV7-9,TRBJ2-1,NA,NA,CASSLSGEQFF,TGTGCCAGCAGCCTATCGGGTGAGCAGTTCTTC
TRBV7-9,TRBJ1-5,NA,NA,CASSLVLQPQHF,TGTGCCAGCAGCTTAGTCCTACAGCCCCAGCATTTT
TRBV5-4,TRBJ1-5,NA,NA,CASSFGGSLSPQHF,TGTGCCAGCAGCTTCGGCGGGAGTTTATCGCCCCAGCATTTT
TRBV10-2,TRBJ1-2,NA,TRBD1,CASSAGQGLYGYTF,TGCGCCAGCAGTGCTGGACAGGGGTTATATGGCTACACCTTC
TRBV10-1,TRBJ2-1,NA,NA,CATGPSSNEQFF,TGCGCCACCGGGCCTAGCAGCAATGAGCAGTTCTTC
TRBV18,TRBJ2-7,NA,TRBD2,CASSPASGRYEQYF,TGTGCCAGCTCACCGGCTAGCGGTAGGTACGAGCAGTACTTC
TRBV4-1,TRBJ2-1,NA,TRBD2,CASSLAGSSDEQFF,TGCGCCAGCAGCCTAGCGGGAAGTTCGGATGAGCAGTTCTTC
TRBV19,TRBJ2-1,few,NA,CASTRDLSYNEQFF,TGTGCCAGTACCCGGGACCTGTCCTACAATGAGCAGTTCTTC
TRBV9,TRBJ2-1,NA,TRBD1,CASSVNRTGRNEQFF,TGTGCCAGCAGCGTAAATAGGACAGGGAGGAATGAGCAGTTCTTC
TRBV28,TRBJ2-3,NA,NA,CASSDLGGRTDTQYF,TGTGCCAGCAGTGACCTGGGGGGCCGCACAGATACGCAGTATTTT
TRBV7-2,TRBJ2-5,NA,NA,CASSLRDYQETQYF,TGTGCCAGCAGCTTAAGGGACTACCAAGAGACCCAGTACTTC
TRBV28,TRBJ2-3,NA,NA,CASRPGGAGRTADTQYF,TGTGCCAGCCGCCCGGGGGGCGCCGGCCGGACGGCAGATACGCAGTATTTT
TRBV29-1,TRBJ1-1,NA,NA,CSVGGRHGGPATEAFF,TGCAGCGTTGGGGGTAGGCATGGGGGGCCCGCCACTGAAGCTTTCTTT
TRBV5-8,TRBJ2-5,NA,TRBD2,CASSFLGLAGQETQYF,TGTGCCAGCAGCTTTCTCGGACTAGCGGGCCAAGAGACCCAGTACTTC
TRBV6-1,TRBJ1-4,NA,NA,CASGRQPGGNEKLFF,TGTGCCAGCGGTAGACAGCCTGGGGGTAATGAAAAACTGTTTTTT
TRBV29-1,TRBJ2-7,NA,TRBD1,CSAGTGGYEQYF,TGCAGCGCCGGGACAGGGGGCTACGAGCAGTACTTC